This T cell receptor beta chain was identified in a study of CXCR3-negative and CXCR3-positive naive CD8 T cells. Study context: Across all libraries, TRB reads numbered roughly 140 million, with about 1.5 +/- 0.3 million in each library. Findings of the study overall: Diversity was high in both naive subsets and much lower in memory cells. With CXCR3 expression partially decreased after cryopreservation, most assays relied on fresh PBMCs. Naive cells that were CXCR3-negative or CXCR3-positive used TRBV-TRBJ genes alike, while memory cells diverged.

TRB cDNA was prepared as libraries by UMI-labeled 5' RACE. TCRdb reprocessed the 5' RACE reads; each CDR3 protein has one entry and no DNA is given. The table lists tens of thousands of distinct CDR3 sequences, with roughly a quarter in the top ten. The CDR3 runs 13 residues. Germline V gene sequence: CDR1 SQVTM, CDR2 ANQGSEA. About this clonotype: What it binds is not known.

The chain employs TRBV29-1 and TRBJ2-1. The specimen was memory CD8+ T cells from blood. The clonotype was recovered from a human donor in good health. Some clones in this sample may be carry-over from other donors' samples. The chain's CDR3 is CSVGGSSADEQFF.